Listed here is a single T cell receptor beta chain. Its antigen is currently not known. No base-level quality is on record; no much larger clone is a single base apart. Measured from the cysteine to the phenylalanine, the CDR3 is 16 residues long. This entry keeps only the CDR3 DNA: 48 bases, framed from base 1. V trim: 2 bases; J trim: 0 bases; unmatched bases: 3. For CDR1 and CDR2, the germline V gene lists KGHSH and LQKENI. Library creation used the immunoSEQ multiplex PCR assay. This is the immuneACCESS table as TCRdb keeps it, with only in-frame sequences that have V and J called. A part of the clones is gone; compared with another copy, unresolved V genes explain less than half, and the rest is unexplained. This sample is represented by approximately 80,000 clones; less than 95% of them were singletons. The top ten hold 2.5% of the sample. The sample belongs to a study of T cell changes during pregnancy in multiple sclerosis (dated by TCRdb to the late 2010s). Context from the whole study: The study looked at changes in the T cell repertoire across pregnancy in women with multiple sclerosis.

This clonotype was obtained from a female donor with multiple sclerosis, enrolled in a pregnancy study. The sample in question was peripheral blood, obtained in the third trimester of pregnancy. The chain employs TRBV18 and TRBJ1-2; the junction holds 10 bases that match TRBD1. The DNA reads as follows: TGTGCCAGCTCACCAGTCGGGACAGGGGCTAACTATGGCTACACCTTC. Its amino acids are CASSPVGTGANYGYTF. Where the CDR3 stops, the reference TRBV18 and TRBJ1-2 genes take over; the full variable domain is NAGVMQNPRHLVRRRGQEARLRCSPMKGHSHVYWYRQLPEEGLKFMVYLQKENIIDESGMPKERFSAEFPKEGPSILRIQQVVRGDSAAYFCASSPVGTGANYGYTFGSGTRLTVV.